This is a list of T cell receptor beta chains from one sample in a study of blood T cell repertoires in COVID-19. Measured with immunoSEQ multiplex PCR; TCRdb has only the in-frame clones, and not every one. This sample has 130,000 or so clones, with roughly 79% found just once. Sequencing used peripheral blood. The receptors here all came from an older woman with active or convalescent COVID-19. The CDR3 runs from the conserved cysteine through the conserved F or W. A D gene is named only where the DNA matches it firmly. Only some rows state a clone size, as once, few, many or a class for expanded clones.

>NA|TRBJ1-1|TRBV19|NA
TGTGCCAGTAGACGACGTCATGGGGGCGCGAACACTGAAGCTTTCTTT
CASRRRHGGANTEAFF
>TRBD1|TRBJ1-3|TRBV7-9|NA
TGTGCCAGCAGCTTGTCCGGGACAGCTGGAAACACCATATATTTT
CASSLSGTAGNTIYF
>NA|TRBJ2-3|TRBV29-1|NA
TGCAGCGTTGCACCTCCGGCGGGAACTACAGATACGCAGTATTTT
CSVAPPAGTTDTQYF
>NA|TRBJ2-1|TRBV7-2|NA
TGTGCCAGCAGCTACGATAGCGCCCAAATAGGCAATGAGCAGTTCTTC
CASSYDSAQIGNEQFF
>TRBD1|TRBJ2-3|TRBV5-4|once
TGTGCCAGCAGCTTACGGACAGGGAATACAGATACGCAGTATTTT
CASSLRTGNTDTQYF
>NA|TRBJ1-6|TRBV5-1|NA
TGCGCCAGCAGCTTGGTGTGGGGGGGAGATTCACCCCTCCACTTT
CASSLVWGGDSPLHF
>TRBD1|TRBJ2-5|TRBV5-1|NA
TGCGCCAGCAGGTCCGGGACAGGGGGCGAACAGACCCAGTACTTC
CASRSGTGGEQTQYF
>NA|TRBJ2-5|TRBV21-1|once
TGTGCCAGCAGCAAATCGCTAGAAGAGACCCAGTACTTC
CASSKSLEETQYF
>TRBD1|TRBJ1-5|TRBV6-6|NA
TGTGCCAGCAGTTATCTGGGGAATCAGGGGGATCAGCCCCAGCATTTT
CASSYLGNQGDQPQHF
>NA|TRBJ1-3|TRBV28|NA
TGTGCCAGCAGTCCACCTGGACTGCCCTCTGGAAACACCATATATTTT
CASSPPGLPSGNTIYF
>TRBD2|TRBJ2-3|TRBV7-2|NA
TGTGCCAGCAGCTTAACTAGCGGGAGTTCAGATACGCAGTATTTT
CASSLTSGSSDTQYF